These 2 T cell receptor beta chains originate from one sample sequenced in a study of cytomegalovirus exposure and HLA in healthy donors. Sequencing was performed with immunoSEQ multiplex PCR; in TCRdb, only in-frame clones are kept and a portion is missing. This sample has 300,000 or so clones, with nearly 90% found just once. Sequencing was carried out using PBMCs. The receptors here all came from a man aged 25-45 years in good health and CMV-seronegative.

V and J are TRBV2 and TRBJ1-1, with a possible D match to TRBD1 (6 bases). The CDR3 totals 13 residues. Looked up from germline, CDR1 is SNHLY and CDR2 is FYNNEI. V gave up 10 bases and J gave up 11 bases, with 23 bases separating them. This CDR3 reads CATFVGQGWAAFF. The CDR3 DNA follows: TGTGCCACTTTCGTAGGCCAGGGGTGGGCGGCTTTCTTT.

This rearrangement joins TRBV2 to TRBJ1-2; TRBD1 matches 9 bases. Germline assignment: CDR1 SNHLY and CDR2 FYNNEI. CDR3 length: 14 amino acids. V was clipped by 11 bases and J by 5 bases; unmatched bases: 12. The CDR3 here is CAGTDRGVKYGYTF. CDR3 bases: TGTGCCGGAACAGACAGGGGGGTAAAATATGGCTACACCTTC. Together with reference TRBV2 and TRBJ1-2, the CDR3 gives the full variable domain: EPEVTQTPSHQVTQMGQEVILRCVPISNHLYFYWYRQILGQKVEFLVSFYNNEISEKSEIFDDQFSVERPDGSNFTLKIRSTKLEDSAMYFCAGTDRGVKYGYTFGSGTRLTVV.